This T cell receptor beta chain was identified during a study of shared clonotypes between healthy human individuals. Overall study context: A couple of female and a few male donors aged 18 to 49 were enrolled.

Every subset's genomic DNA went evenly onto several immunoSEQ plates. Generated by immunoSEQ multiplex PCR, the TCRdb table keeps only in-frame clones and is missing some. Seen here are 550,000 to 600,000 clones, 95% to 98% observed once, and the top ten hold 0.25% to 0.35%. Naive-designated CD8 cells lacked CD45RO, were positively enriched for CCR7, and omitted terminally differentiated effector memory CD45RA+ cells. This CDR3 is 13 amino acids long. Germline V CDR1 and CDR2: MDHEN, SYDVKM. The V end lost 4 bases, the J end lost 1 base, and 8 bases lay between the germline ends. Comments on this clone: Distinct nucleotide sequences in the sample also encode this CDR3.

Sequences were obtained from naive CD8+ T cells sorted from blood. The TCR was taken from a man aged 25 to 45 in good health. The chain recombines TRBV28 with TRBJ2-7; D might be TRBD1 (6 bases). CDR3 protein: CASSSGTSYEQYF. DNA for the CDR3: TGTGCCAGCAGTTCCGGGACATCCTACGAGCAGTACTTC.